This paragraph covers one T cell receptor (beta chain) sequence. The sample originates from a study of response to subunit inactivated influenza vaccine. TCRdb analysed the RT-PCR reads with MiXCR anew, one entry per CDR3 protein. The sample records fewer than 550,000 distinct CDR3 sequences, 25% being singletons. The trim removed 5 bases at V and 4 bases at J, leaving 4 bases unmatched. Germline CDR1 and CDR2: SGHTA and FQGTGA. The CDR3 has 14 amino acids. Sequencing used CD4+ T cells sorted from PBMCs, obtained roughly 5 days after vaccination. The V call is TRBV7-3, the J call TRBJ2-5, with 10 nucleotides matching TRBD1. The TCR originated in a man aged 45-65 years who received an inactivated influenza vaccine. The CDR3 DNA reads as TGTGCCAGCAGCGAGACAGGGGGCGGAGAGACCCAGTACTTC. It encodes CASSETGGGETQYF.